Sequencing of this T cell receptor beta chain was carried out in a study of T cell responses to AZD1222 COVID-19 vaccine. Method: immunoSEQ multiplex PCR; TCRdb's copy keeps in-frame clones and lacks some. The repertoire holds about 150,000 clones, with 85% to 95% as singletons. The CDR3 covers 13 residues. Trimming left V 6 bases short and J 6 bases short, with 14 bases between. In germline, CDR1 is SGHTA, CDR2 FQGTGA. Here the sequenced sample was peripheral blood, taken 28 days after the second AZD1222 dose. The chain has TRBV7-3 and TRBJ1-2; D is unresolved. The receptor comes from an adult who received the AZD1222 COVID-19 vaccine. The DNA of the CDR3 is TGTGCCAGCAGGGCCCACGGCGGGAATGGCTACACCTTC. Its protein is CASRAHGGNGYTF.